Listed here are 32 T cell receptor beta chains from one sample, sequenced in a study of T cells in Graves' hyperthyroidism and ophthalmopathy (dated by TCRdb to the late 2010s). The protocol used for the library was multiplex PCR. TCRdb lists the instrument as Illumina HiSeq 2000. The TCR beta CDR3 regions were amplified from RNA transcripts. The TCR CDR3 was subjected to a first round of RT-PCR using the HTBI primer set and the Qiagen OneStep RT-PCR kit. The public reads were reanalyzed by TCRdb: fastp trimming at Q25, MiXCR alignment, in-frame beta chains only. Identical CDR3 proteins give one entry, which carries the most common genes and DNA. The sample data list approximately 500,000 distinct CDR3 sequences, and around 45% of these were observed just once. The ten biggest clones cover about 8.3% of the sample. Specimen: peripheral blood or thyroid tissue (not recorded which). The receptor set was obtained from a woman aged 18-29 years with Graves' hyperthyroidism.

This clonotype was counted only a few times. V is TRBV15 and J is TRBJ2-2; D gene uncertain. Germline V gives CDR1 LNHNV, CDR2 YYDKDF (reference sequence). The CDR3 has 16 residues. Trimming removed 7 bases at V and 3 bases at J, with 18 bases between. The CDR3 DNA reads TGTGCCACCAAGTTCGGTGGGAAGGTGGACACCGGGGAGCTGTTTTTT. It specifies CATKFGGKVDTGELFF.

This clonotype was observed a single time. The chain recombines TRBV7-9 with TRBJ2-3, with D perhaps given as TRBD1 or TRBD2 (5 bases each). Germline loops: CDR1 SEHNR, CDR2 FQNEAQ (reference sequence). The CDR3 contains 14 residues. The V gene lost 7 bases and the J gene lost 6 bases, with 17 bases spanning the gap. DNA of the CDR3: TGTGCCAGCACCACTGGCCAGGGACCGGATACGCAGTATTTT. Amino acids: CASTTGQGPDTQYF.

At least ten counts were recorded for this clonotype. The V call is TRBV12-3 or TRBV12-4, the J call TRBJ1-6; TRBD1 matches 11 bases. V lost 7 bases to trimming and J lost 9 bases; unmatched junction nucleotides: 5. The length of the CDR3 is 14 residues. In DNA, the CDR3 is TGTGCCAGCACCCCGGGACAGGGGGGTTCACCCCTCCACTTT. Its protein is CASTPGQGGSPLHF.

This clonotype appeared many times. This chain joins TRBV5-4 and TRBJ2-7; 7 bases map to TRBD1. CDR3 length equals 14 residues. The ends lost 1 base at V and 7 bases at J; junction bases unmatched: 8. The germline V gene has CDR1 SGHNT and CDR2 YYREEE (reference sequence). CDR3: CASSLSSRGKEQYF. In nucleotides, the CDR3 is TGTGCCAGCAGCTTGTCTAGCAGGGGGAAAGAGCAGTACTTC.

The chain uses TRBV24-1 and TRBJ1-5; 8 bases are a match to TRBD1. Trimming at V came to 2 bases and at J to 11 bases, leaving 10 bases not matched to a gene. Germline V gives CDR1 KGHDR, CDR2 SFDVKD. This CDR3 comprises 15 residues. The CDR3 region has the DNA TGTGCCACCAGTGATTGGACAGGGTACCAAGAGACCCAGCATTTT. Amino acids: CATSDWTGYQETQHF.

With regard to this clonotype: An end of the junction does not agree with germline; a read error may underlie this. V gene TRBV2 combines with J gene TRBJ1-2, with 7 bases matching TRBD1. The germline V gene has CDR1 SNHLY and CDR2 FYNNEI. CDR3 size: 14 residues. The CDR3 DNA follows: TGTGCTAGCACCGGACAGGCCGAGGAAAATGGCTACACCTTC. This codes for CASTGQAEENGYTF.

This clonotype occurred a few times. The rearrangement uses TRBV12-5 and TRBJ2-7, with TRBD2 matching 8 bases. CDR3 length: 14 amino acids. The V segment lost 6 bases and the J segment 2 bases; nucleotides outside the gene matches: 6. CDR1 is LGHNT, CDR2 FRNRAP, per germline. CDR3 DNA sequence: TGTGCTAGTGGCGCAGCGGGGGTACCCTACGAGCAGTACTTC. Translated, it gives CASGAAGVPYEQYF. The variable domain in full, with the rest retrieved from reference TRBV12-5 and TRBJ2-7, is DARVTQTPRHKVTEMGQEVTMRCQPILGHNTVFWYRQTMMQGLELLAYFRNRAPLDDSGMPKDRFSAEMPDATLATLKIQPSEPRDSAVYFCASGAAGVPYEQYFGPGTRLTVT.

This clonotype was seen only once. The chain combines TRBV24-1 with TRBJ1-5; D possibly corresponds to TRBD1 (6 bases). CDR3 length: 13 residues. Germline-derived CDR1 and CDR2 are KGHDR and SFDVKD. Trimming took off 9 bases at V and 7 bases at J, with 15 bases between the two ends. CDR3 coding DNA: TGTGCCACCGCTACAGGGATGATACAGCCCCAGCATTTT. Translating it yields CATATGMIQPQHF.

The genes are TRBV10-2 and TRBJ2-2, with 8 positions matching TRBD1. After removal of 3 bases from V and 12 bases from J, the junction contained 3 bases not matched to a gene. Germline values: CDR1 WSHSY, CDR2 SAAADI. The CDR3 is made up of 12 amino acids. The CDR3 sequence: CASSERQGQLFF. CDR3 in DNA: TGCGCCAGCAGTGAAAGACAGGGGCAGCTGTTTTTT.

The chain recombines TRBV5-1 with TRBJ2-5; possible D gene TRBD2, 5 bases. Near its end, the DNA agrees better with TRBJ2-1, so the J call may be wrong. The CDR3 is made up of 17 amino acids. CDR1 SGHRS and CDR2 YFSETQ come from the germline V gene. For the CDR3, the DNA is TGCGCCAGCAGCTTGTCCCGTGCGTCGGGAACGTTGTCGGAGCAGTTCTTC. Translating it yields CASSLSRASGTLSEQFF.

The table lists this clonotype with many counts. The V gene is TRBV24-1, the J gene TRBJ1-5; 8 positions match TRBD1. With 2 bases clipped from V and 4 bases from J, the junction kept 6 bases outside the gene matches. Germline CDR1 KGHDR, CDR2 SFDVKD. The length of the CDR3 is 16 residues. The CDR3 DNA is TGTGCCACCAGTGATTCTGGGACAGGCGGAAATCAGCCCCAGCATTTT. Residues: CATSDSGTGGNQPQHF.

The chain uses TRBV29-1 and TRBJ1-1; 7 nucleotides align to TRBD1. The V segment lost 7 bases and the J segment 4 bases; nucleotides outside the gene matches: 6. CDR1 and CDR2 (germline): SQVTM, ANQGSEA. This CDR3 has 12 amino acids. For the CDR3, the DNA is TGCAGCGCAGGACAGGCCTCCACTGAAGCTTTCTTT. This sequence encodes CSAGQASTEAFF.

This clonotype turned up a few times. A much larger clone lies one base from this, so it may be a read error. The chain combines TRBV7-9 with TRBJ2-7; 9 positions match TRBD2. The germline V gene encodes CDR1 SEHNR and CDR2 FQNEAQ (reference sequence). The CDR3 is made up of 14 amino acids. Unmatched junction bases numbered 6, after V lost 5 bases and J lost 4 bases. The CDR3 is CASSPGGLAYEQYF. The CDR3 nucleotides are TGTGCCAGCAGCCCCGGGGGACTAGCTTACGAGCAGTACTTC.

This clonotype was counted a single time. The V gene is TRBV12-5, the J gene TRBJ2-2; D unclear. The CDR3 length is 14 residues. Germline lookup yields CDR1 LGHNT and CDR2 FRNRAP. Trimming removed 3 bases at V and 1 base at J, with 6 bases between. The CDR3 DNA reads as TGTGCTAGTGGTTTCGCATTGAACACCGGGGAGCTGTTTTTT. This gives the protein CASGFALNTGELFF.

A single count supports this clonotype. The chain has TRBV2 and TRBJ2-7; D gene unclear. The CDR3 has 12 amino acids. V gave up 7 bases and J gave up 7 bases, with 14 bases separating them. Germline CDR1 SNHLY, CDR2 FYNNEI. The CDR3 DNA follows: TGTGCCAGCACCCCCAACTACAATGAGCAGTACTTC. It specifies CASTPNYNEQYF.

This clonotype was detected a few times. The chain links TRBV24-1 to TRBJ2-5, with D possibly matching TRBD2 (6 bases). Germline V gene lookup returns CDR1 KGHDR and CDR2 SFDVKD. This CDR3 is 14 amino acids long. The ends were cut back, 7 bases at V and 2 bases at J, with 13 bases in the middle. CDR3 sequence: CATSEGAGQETQYF. The CDR3 region has the DNA TGTGCCACCAGCGAAGGAGCGGGTCAAGAGACCCAGTACTTC.

This clonotype was observed many times. An end of the junction does not agree with germline; a read error may underlie this. The chain couples TRBV20-1 to TRBJ2-7, with D possibly being TRBD1 (5 bases). Germline V gene data show CDR1 as DFQATT and CDR2 as SNEGSKA (reference sequence). This CDR3 region has 12 residues. The CDR3 here is CSAGEDIHEQYF. Here the CDR3 DNA reads TGCAGTGCTGGAGAGGACATCCACGAGCAGTACTTC.

In regard to this clonotype: An end of the junction does not agree with germline; a read error may underlie this. V is TRBV5-1 and J is TRBJ2-2; 14 bases align to TRBD2. This CDR3 has 18 amino acids. Per germline, CDR1 SGHRS and CDR2 YFSETQ. This chain's CDR3 is CAGSSGLAGERGTGELSW. DNA of the CDR3: TGCGCCGGCAGCTCGGGACTAGCGGGAGAGAGGGGAACCGGGGAGCTGTCTTGG.

This clonotype appeared many times. This rearrangement joins TRBV29-1 to TRBJ2-2; 10 bases are shared with TRBD1. The trim removed 5 bases at V and 3 bases at J, leaving 6 bases unmatched. Germline V gene lookup returns CDR1 SQVTM and CDR2 ANQGSEA. This CDR3 is built from 15 residues. The CDR3 region has the DNA TGCAGCGTTACCGGGACAGGGGTACACACCGGGGAGCTGTTTTTT. It codes for CSVTGTGVHTGELFF.

Many counts were recorded for this clonotype. V is TRBV6-1 and J is TRBJ2-7, with 8 bases matching TRBD2. Looked up from germline, CDR1 is MNHNS and CDR2 is SASEGT. With V trimmed by 6 bases and J by 6 bases, 16 bases remained unmatched. The CDR3 totals 16 residues. The CDR3 sequence: CASRTLPGLGASEQYF. CDR3 in DNA: TGTGCCAGCAGGACTCTCCCGGGACTAGGGGCATCCGAGCAGTACTTC.

The CDR3 loop is CASSDTTGWRGYTF. Written as DNA, the CDR3 is TGTGCCAGTAGTGATACAACAGGATGGCGGGGCTACACCTTC. The chain employs TRBV19 and TRBJ1-2; D is possibly TRBD1 (5 bases). Germline assignment: CDR1 LNHDA and CDR2 SQIVND (reference sequence). This CDR3 contains 14 residues. Trimming left V 5 bases short and J 8 bases short, with 18 bases between.

The chain combines TRBV20-1 with TRBJ1-1, with 8 bases that match TRBD1. CDR3 length: 15 residues. J gave up 7 bases and V 7 bases, and 17 bases lay outside the gene matches. Germline values: CDR1 DFQATT, CDR2 SNEGSKA (reference sequence). CDR3 coding DNA: TGCAGTGGAAGCAATGAGCAGGGGGCATTTCATGAAGCTTTCTTT. It encodes CSGSNEQGAFHEAFF.

As DNA, the CDR3 is TGTGCCAGCAGTTACTCCTTGCAGATACAAGAGACCCAGTACTTC. Residues: CASSYSLQIQETQYF. This chain uses TRBV6-5 with TRBJ2-5; D uncertain. V was clipped by 0 bases and J by 2 bases, with 10 bases between them. Germline CDR1 reads MNHEY; CDR2 reads SVGAGI. The CDR3 consists of 15 residues.

The table lists this clonotype with a few counts. J is TRBJ1-5 and V is TRBV6-2 or TRBV6-3, with unresolved D. Germline V CDR1 and CDR2: MNHEY, SVGEGT. The V end lost 6 bases, the J end lost 6 bases, and 15 bases lay between the germline ends. The CDR3 loop spans 14 amino acids. This CDR3 reads CASSPTPAGQPQHF. The CDR3 DNA reads as TGTGCCAGCAGCCCTACCCCGGCGGGTCAGCCCCAGCATTTT.

This clonotype showed up just a few times. Relative to the germline gene, one junction end is altered; a read error may explain this. The chain recombines TRBV20-1 with TRBJ1-2; TRBD1 matches 8 bases. CDR1 and CDR2 (germline): DFQATT, SNEGSKA (reference sequence). The CDR3 is made up of 15 amino acids. CDR3 sequence: CAWANAGGSNYGYTF. The CDR3 DNA reads as TGTGCCTGGGCAAATGCAGGGGGCAGCAACTATGGCTACACCTTC.

This clonotype was picked up a small number of times. The CDR3 here is CASRTSYSNQPQHF. CDR3 DNA: TGTGCCAGTAGGACAAGCTATAGCAATCAGCCCCAGCATTTT. V gene TRBV19 combines with J gene TRBJ1-5; D is undetermined. Germline assignment: CDR1 LNHDA and CDR2 SQIVND (reference sequence). There are 14 residues in the CDR3. Deletions cut 6 bases from V and 0 bases from J, with 9 bases between.

This clonotype was observed a few times. The chain carries TRBV7-3 and TRBJ1-5; possible D gene TRBD1, 5 bases. The CDR3 loop spans 15 amino acids. Trimming left V 9 bases short and J 0 bases short, with 15 bases between. Per germline, CDR1 SGHTA and CDR2 FQGTGA. CDR3 sequence (DNA): TGTGCCAGTAGCACATCAGGGTATAGCAATCAGCCCCAGCATTTT. Translating gives CASSTSGYSNQPQHF.

This clonotype was seen many times. The chain joins TRBV5-6 to TRBJ2-7, with D perhaps TRBD1 (5 bases). The V end lost 7 bases, the J end lost 0 bases, and 14 bases lay between the germline ends. The CDR3 loop spans 14 amino acids. Germline CDR1 SGHDT, CDR2 YYEEEE. CDR3 protein: CASARDRGSYEQYF. In DNA, the CDR3 is TGTGCCAGCGCAAGGGATAGGGGCTCCTACGAGCAGTACTTC.

This clonotype was counted a single time. The chain recombines TRBV11-1 with TRBJ2-7, with D perhaps TRBD1 (6 bases). Trimming removed 5 bases from V and 3 bases from J, with 14 bases in between. Germline values: CDR1 SGHAT, CDR2 FQDESV (reference sequence). The CDR3 is 14 amino acids. The CDR3 sequence: CASSQDGQLYEQYF. The CDR3 DNA reads as TGTGCCAGCAGCCAAGATGGACAGCTCTACGAGCAGTACTTC.

The chain's CDR3 is CASSRGASEAFF. CDR3 sequence (DNA): TGTGCCAGCAGCAGGGGGGCTAGTGAAGCTTTCTTT. The chain employs TRBV7-6 and TRBJ1-1, with a weak D call TRBD1 (6 bases). The CDR3 is made up of 12 amino acids. Germline V gene lookup returns CDR1 SGHVS and CDR2 FNYEAQ. V was trimmed by 5 bases and J by 7 bases, leaving 11 bases between them.

The CDR3 spells CASSATTGLAAGETQYF. Written as DNA, the CDR3 is TGTGCCAGCAGCGCAACGACCGGACTAGCGGCTGGGGAGACCCAGTACTTC. The V and J genes are TRBV12-3 or TRBV12-4 and TRBJ2-5; 10 positions match TRBD2. V lost 6 bases, J lost 5 bases, and 15 bases stayed unmatched. This CDR3 is 17 amino acids long.

The table lists this clonotype with a few counts. The chain has TRBV6-1 and TRBJ2-5, with 8 bases matching TRBD2. Trimming at V came to 4 bases and at J to 3 bases, leaving 7 bases not matched to a gene. The CDR3 loop spans 15 amino acids. Germline CDR1 MNHNS, CDR2 SASEGT. DNA for the CDR3: TGTGCCAGCAGTGGCCAAGCGGGAGTGGAAGAGACCCAGTACTTC. The encoded protein is CASSGQAGVEETQYF.